The rows below give T cell receptor beta chains drawn from one sample of a study of beta chain features in type 1 diabetes. This table comes from immunoSEQ multiplex PCR, and its TCRdb copy is limited to in-frame clones, with some not included. The data contain about 900,000 clones, roughly a sixth of them singletons. Sequenced: naive CD4+ T cells from blood. These receptors were collected from a woman aged 18 to 35 in good health. The CDR3 runs from the conserved cysteine through the conserved F or W. The order of the fields is J gene, clone size, V gene, D gene, CDR3 protein, CDR3 DNA. D genes are given only for firm matches. Where a row states a size, it is once, few, many or the class of an expanded clone; other rows omit it.

j_gene: TRBJ2-1
abundance: few
v_gene: TRBV5-6
d_gene: -
CDR3aa: CASSAWRVTYNEQFF
CDR3nt: TGTGCCAGCAGCGCGTGGAGGGTCACCTACAATGAGCAGTTCTTC

j_gene: TRBJ1-1
abundance: few
v_gene: TRBV7-9
d_gene: -
CDR3aa: CASSLTDSGTEAFF
CDR3nt: TGTGCCAGCAGCTTAACGGATTCGGGAACTGAAGCTTTCTTT

j_gene: TRBJ1-5
abundance: few
v_gene: TRBV7-9
d_gene: -
CDR3aa: CASSLAGSPQHF
CDR3nt: TGTGCCAGCAGCTTAGCTGGGAGTCCCCAGCATTTT

j_gene: TRBJ1-1
abundance: -
v_gene: TRBV4-2
d_gene: -
CDR3aa: CASSQAQPEAFF
CDR3nt: TGTGCCAGCAGCCAAGCCCAACCAGAAGCTTTCTTT

j_gene: TRBJ2-1
abundance: -
v_gene: TRBV6-6
d_gene: TRBD2
CDR3aa: CASSYSPSGNYNEQFF
CDR3nt: TGTGCCAGCAGTTACTCTCCTAGCGGGAACTACAATGAGCAGTTCTTC

j_gene: TRBJ2-5
abundance: few
v_gene: TRBV5-1
d_gene: TRBD2
CDR3aa: CASSPGLAGQETQYF
CDR3nt: TGCGCCAGCAGCCCCGGACTAGCGGGCCAAGAGACCCAGTACTTC

j_gene: TRBJ2-6
abundance: -
v_gene: TRBV7-2
d_gene: -
CDR3aa: CASSTGSSGANVLTF
CDR3nt: TGTGCCAGCAGCACAGGGAGCTCTGGGGCCAACGTCCTGACTTTC

j_gene: TRBJ2-1
abundance: few
v_gene: TRBV19
d_gene: TRBD2
CDR3aa: CATRLAGGPDEQFF
CDR3nt: TGTGCCACCAGACTAGCGGGAGGGCCTGATGAGCAGTTCTTC

j_gene: TRBJ2-5
abundance: few
v_gene: TRBV7-8
d_gene: -
CDR3aa: CASTPGWETQYF
CDR3nt: TGTGCCAGCACCCCGGGGTGGGAGACCCAGTACTTC

j_gene: TRBJ1-2
abundance: -
v_gene: TRBV6-6
d_gene: -
CDR3aa: CASRPSGRDRTYGYTF
CDR3nt: TGTGCCAGCAGACCTAGTGGCCGCGATCGGACCTATGGCTACACCTTC

j_gene: TRBJ1-2
abundance: -
v_gene: TRBV25-1
d_gene: -
CDR3aa: CASSEGDGYTF
CDR3nt: TGTGCCAGCAGTGAGGGGGATGGCTACACCTTC

j_gene: TRBJ2-3
abundance: -
v_gene: TRBV27
d_gene: TRBD1
CDR3aa: CASSLRGRWGTDTQYF
CDR3nt: TGTGCCAGCAGTTTAAGGGGGCGGTGGGGCACAGATACGCAGTATTTT

j_gene: TRBJ2-1
abundance: -
v_gene: TRBV15
d_gene: TRBD2
CDR3aa: CATSALERAGDPYNEQFF
CDR3nt: TGTGCCACCAGCGCCCTAGAGCGAGCGGGAGATCCCTACAATGAGCAGTTCTTC

j_gene: TRBJ2-1
abundance: -
v_gene: TRBV29-1
d_gene: -
CDR3aa: CSVRGGLAEYNEQFF
CDR3nt: TGCAGCGTTAGAGGGGGCCTAGCGGAGTACAATGAGCAGTTCTTC

j_gene: TRBJ2-7
abundance: few
v_gene: TRBV2
d_gene: TRBD2
CDR3aa: CASTEGRVYEQYF
CDR3nt: TGTGCCAGTACCGAAGGGAGGGTCTACGAGCAGTACTTC

j_gene: TRBJ2-1
abundance: few
v_gene: TRBV5-4
d_gene: TRBD1
CDR3aa: CASSLTGGSYNEQFF
CDR3nt: TGTGCCAGCAGCTTGACAGGGGGCTCCTACAATGAGCAGTTCTTC

j_gene: TRBJ2-7
abundance: -
v_gene: TRBV29-1
d_gene: -
CDR3aa: CSVAGGLASGPYEQYF
CDR3nt: TGCAGCGTGGCTGGAGGGCTGGCATCGGGACCCTACGAGCAGTACTTC

j_gene: TRBJ2-1
abundance: few
v_gene: TRBV15
d_gene: -
CDR3aa: CATSRDLGGLEQFF
CDR3nt: TGTGCCACCAGCAGAGACCTGGGAGGTTTGGAGCAGTTCTTC

j_gene: TRBJ2-7
abundance: -
v_gene: TRBV28
d_gene: TRBD1
CDR3aa: CASSSPWTGGSYEQYF
CDR3nt: TGTGCCAGCAGTTCCCCCTGGACAGGGGGCTCCTACGAGCAGTACTTC

j_gene: TRBJ2-5
abundance: -
v_gene: TRBV15
d_gene: -
CDR3aa: CATSRASAWQETQYF
CDR3nt: TGTGCCACCAGCAGAGCTAGTGCCTGGCAAGAGACCCAGTACTTC

j_gene: TRBJ2-2
abundance: -
v_gene: TRBV28
d_gene: TRBD2
CDR3aa: CASSLLAGGIFTGELFF
CDR3nt: TGTGCCAGCAGTCTCCTAGCGGGAGGCATTTTCACCGGGGAGCTGTTTTTT

j_gene: TRBJ2-3
abundance: -
v_gene: TRBV28
d_gene: TRBD2
CDR3aa: CASGLAGGSDTQYF
CDR3nt: TGTGCCAGTGGACTAGCGGGAGGGTCGGATACGCAGTATTTT

j_gene: TRBJ2-7
abundance: -
v_gene: TRBV27
d_gene: TRBD2
CDR3aa: CASSLWGGSSYEQYF
CDR3nt: TGTGCCAGCAGTTTGTGGGGCGGGAGCTCCTACGAGCAGTACTTC

j_gene: TRBJ1-5
abundance: once
v_gene: TRBV19
d_gene: -
CDR3aa: CASINQPQHF
CDR3nt: TGTGCCAGTATAAATCAGCCCCAGCATTTT

j_gene: TRBJ2-1
abundance: -
v_gene: TRBV29-1
d_gene: -
CDR3aa: CSVDPFGLNEQFF
CDR3nt: TGCAGCGTTGATCCCTTTGGGCTCAATGAGCAGTTCTTC

j_gene: TRBJ2-7
abundance: few
v_gene: TRBV7-8
d_gene: -
CDR3aa: CASSQPGANEQYF
CDR3nt: TGTGCCAGCAGCCAACCCGGGGCGAACGAGCAGTACTTC

j_gene: TRBJ1-2
abundance: -
v_gene: TRBV7-9
d_gene: -
CDR3aa: CASSHTPDRGYGYTF
CDR3nt: TGTGCCAGCAGCCACACCCCCGACCGGGGCTATGGCTACACCTTC

j_gene: TRBJ2-3
abundance: few
v_gene: TRBV2
d_gene: TRBD2
CDR3aa: CASGLYPRLAGDTSTDTQYF
CDR3nt: TGTGCCAGCGGACTGTACCCCCGACTAGCGGGTGACACTAGCACAGATACGCAGTATTTT

j_gene: TRBJ1-5
abundance: few
v_gene: TRBV5-8
d_gene: TRBD1
CDR3aa: CASQDRVGNQPQHF
CDR3nt: TGTGCCAGCCAGGACAGGGTAGGGAATCAGCCCCAGCATTTT

j_gene: TRBJ2-1
abundance: -
v_gene: TRBV11-1
d_gene: TRBD1
CDR3aa: CASSLGQGYEQFF
CDR3nt: TGTGCCAGCAGCTTGGGACAGGGCTATGAGCAGTTCTTC

j_gene: TRBJ2-5
abundance: -
v_gene: TRBV29-1
d_gene: -
CDR3aa: CSAQDTPTGQETQYF
CDR3nt: TGCAGCGCCCAGGATACGCCGACGGGTCAAGAGACCCAGTACTTC

j_gene: TRBJ2-3
abundance: -
v_gene: TRBV4-3
d_gene: -
CDR3aa: CASSQSYRVKTAADTQYF
CDR3nt: TGCGCCAGCAGCCAAAGTTACAGGGTAAAGACGGCGGCAGATACGCAGTATTTT

j_gene: TRBJ2-3
abundance: -
v_gene: TRBV4-2
d_gene: -
CDR3aa: CASSPGSRRSSTDTQYF
CDR3nt: TGTGCCAGCAGCCCAGGCTCTAGGCGGAGTAGCACAGATACGCAGTATTTT

j_gene: TRBJ2-3
abundance: few
v_gene: TRBV7-2
d_gene: TRBD2
CDR3aa: CASSLGLAGADTQYF
CDR3nt: TGTGCCAGCAGCTTAGGGCTAGCGGGAGCAGATACGCAGTATTTT

j_gene: TRBJ2-7
abundance: -
v_gene: TRBV19
d_gene: TRBD2
CDR3aa: CASSTGGTSLFPYEQYF
CDR3nt: TGTGCCAGTAGTACTGGGGGGACTAGCCTGTTTCCCTACGAGCAGTACTTC

j_gene: TRBJ2-6
abundance: -
v_gene: TRBV4-3
d_gene: -
CDR3aa: CASSHETIRGVRPGANVLTF
CDR3nt: TGCGCCAGCAGCCACGAAACCATCCGTGGGGTCAGGCCTGGGGCCAACGTCCTGACTTTC

j_gene: TRBJ2-3
abundance: few
v_gene: TRBV5-4
d_gene: TRBD1
CDR3aa: CASSYLTGGLYGTDTQYF
CDR3nt: TGTGCCAGCAGCTATCTGACAGGGGGCTTGTACGGCACAGATACGCAGTATTTT

j_gene: TRBJ1-1
abundance: -
v_gene: TRBV15
d_gene: TRBD1
CDR3aa: CATSRDLKGTAEAFF
CDR3nt: TGTGCCACCAGCAGAGACTTAAAGGGGACAGCTGAAGCTTTCTTT

j_gene: TRBJ2-1
abundance: -
v_gene: TRBV4-3
d_gene: TRBD1
CDR3aa: CASSSGTGVYNEQFF
CDR3nt: TGCGCCAGCAGCTCGGGGACAGGGGTCTACAACGAGCAGTTCTTC

j_gene: TRBJ2-1
abundance: -
v_gene: TRBV9
d_gene: TRBD2
CDR3aa: CASSVVGTSGVNEQFF
CDR3nt: TGTGCCAGCAGCGTAGTGGGGACTAGCGGGGTCAATGAGCAGTTCTTC

j_gene: TRBJ2-6
abundance: -
v_gene: TRBV10-3
d_gene: -
CDR3aa: CAISPRSLSGANVLTF
CDR3nt: TGTGCCATCAGTCCGCGTTCACTCTCTGGGGCCAACGTCCTGACTTTC

j_gene: TRBJ2-1
abundance: -
v_gene: TRBV6-1
d_gene: -
CDR3aa: CASSEGGSSYNEQFF
CDR3nt: TGTGCCAGCAGTGAAGGGGGAAGCTCCTACAATGAGCAGTTCTTC

j_gene: TRBJ2-5
abundance: few
v_gene: TRBV29-1
d_gene: -
CDR3aa: CSLSRGETQYF
CDR3nt: TGCAGCTTAAGCAGGGGAGAGACCCAGTACTTC

j_gene: TRBJ1-3
abundance: -
v_gene: TRBV4-3
d_gene: -
CDR3aa: CASSQRASDSGSGNTIYF
CDR3nt: TGCGCCAGCAGCCAAAGGGCGTCGGATTCCGGCTCTGGAAACACCATATATTTT

j_gene: TRBJ1-2
abundance: few
v_gene: TRBV27
d_gene: -
CDR3aa: CASSLRVGRGYTF
CDR3nt: TGTGCCAGCAGTTTACGGGTGGGTCGAGGCTACACCTTC

j_gene: TRBJ2-7
abundance: -
v_gene: TRBV5-1
d_gene: TRBD2
CDR3aa: CASGSGTRSYEQYF
CDR3nt: TGCGCCAGCGGTTCCGGGACTAGATCCTACGAGCAGTACTTC

j_gene: TRBJ1-2
abundance: few
v_gene: TRBV7-2
d_gene: -
CDR3aa: CASSSLTGPYGYTF
CDR3nt: TGTGCCAGCAGCTCCTTGACGGGGCCCTATGGCTACACCTTC

j_gene: TRBJ1-3
abundance: few
v_gene: TRBV7-2
d_gene: TRBD1
CDR3aa: CASSFGTGSGNTIYF
CDR3nt: TGTGCCAGCAGCTTCGGGACAGGGTCTGGAAACACCATATATTTT

j_gene: TRBJ2-7
abundance: -
v_gene: TRBV28
d_gene: -
CDR3aa: CASSKGGGAWPEQYF
CDR3nt: TGTGCCAGCAGCAAAGGAGGGGGCGCATGGCCCGAGCAGTACTTC

j_gene: TRBJ2-5
abundance: -
v_gene: TRBV2
d_gene: -
CDR3aa: CASRLGVLQETQYF
CDR3nt: TGTGCCAGCAGGTTAGGAGTACTCCAAGAGACCCAGTACTTC

j_gene: TRBJ1-1
abundance: few
v_gene: TRBV28
d_gene: TRBD1
CDR3aa: CASREDRADIIGTEAFF
CDR3nt: TGTGCCAGCAGGGAGGACAGGGCTGATATCATAGGCACTGAAGCTTTCTTT

j_gene: TRBJ2-1
abundance: few
v_gene: TRBV7-3
d_gene: -
CDR3aa: CASSPGIWGTGNEQFF
CDR3nt: TGTGCCAGCAGCCCTGGTATATGGGGTACCGGCAATGAGCAGTTCTTC

j_gene: TRBJ1-3
abundance: few
v_gene: TRBV7-2
d_gene: -
CDR3aa: CASSLRGAAGNTIYF
CDR3nt: TGTGCCAGCAGCTTACGGGGGGCGGCTGGAAACACCATATATTTT